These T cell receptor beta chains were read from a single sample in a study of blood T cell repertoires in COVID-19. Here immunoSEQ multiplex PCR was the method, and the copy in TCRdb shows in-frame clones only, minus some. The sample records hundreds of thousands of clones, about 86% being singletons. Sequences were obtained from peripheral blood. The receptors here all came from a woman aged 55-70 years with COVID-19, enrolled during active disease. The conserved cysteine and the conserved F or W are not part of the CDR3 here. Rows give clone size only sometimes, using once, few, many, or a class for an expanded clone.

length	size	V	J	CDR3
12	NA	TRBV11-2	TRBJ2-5	ASSFGSGGETQY
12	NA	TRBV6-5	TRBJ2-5	ASSSKTGQETQY
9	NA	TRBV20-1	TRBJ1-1	SAYPNTEAF
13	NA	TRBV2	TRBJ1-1	ASSEEAGKYTEAF
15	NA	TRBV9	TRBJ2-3	ASSEASGGPSRDTQY
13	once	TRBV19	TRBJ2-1	ASSTFSGGVTEQF
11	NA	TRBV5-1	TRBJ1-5	ASSISGSQPQH
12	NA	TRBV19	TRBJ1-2	ASSGQGTGYGYT
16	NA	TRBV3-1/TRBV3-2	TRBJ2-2	ASSQDLDRGGLTGELF
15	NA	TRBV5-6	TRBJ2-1	ASSLAGAGGFYNEQF
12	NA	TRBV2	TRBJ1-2	ASSESGSNYGYT
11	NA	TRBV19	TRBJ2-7	ASSMTIMGEQY
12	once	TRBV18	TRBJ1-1	ASSPQGVRTEAF
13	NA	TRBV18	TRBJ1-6	ASSPRPDRGAPLH
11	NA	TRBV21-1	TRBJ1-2	ASRRGIYYGYT
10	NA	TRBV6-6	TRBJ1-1	ASSSEMTEAF
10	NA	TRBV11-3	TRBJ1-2	ASSLVGGSYT
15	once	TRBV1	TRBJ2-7	TSSQDLGGLAAYEQY
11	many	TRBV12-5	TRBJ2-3	ASESGGAYTQY
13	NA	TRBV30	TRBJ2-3	AWSVLTPSTDTQY
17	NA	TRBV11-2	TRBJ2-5	ASSLGLAGGRAYQETQY
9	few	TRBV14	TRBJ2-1	ASRAYNEQF